The 4 T cell receptor beta chains presented below share a single source sample, sequenced in a study of blood T cell repertoires in COVID-19. Profiled with immunoSEQ multiplex PCR; TCRdb holds only in-frame clones, not every one. The sample records fewer than 250,000 clones, roughly 86% being singletons. Input material: PBMCs or T cells enriched from blood (not recorded which). Receptors originate from a woman in her twenties or thirties with acute COVID-19.

CDR3 amino acids: CASSAGTGDTEAFF. The CDR3 nucleotides are TGTGCCAGTAGCGCCGGGACAGGGGACACTGAAGCTTTCTTT. This sequence joins TRBV19 and TRBJ1-1, with 10 bases fitting TRBD1. This CDR3 contains 14 residues. CDR1 LNHDA and CDR2 SQIVND come from the germline V gene (reference sequence). V shed 6 bases and J 3 bases; nucleotides not matched to a gene: 4.

The rearrangement links TRBV19 to TRBJ1-3, with TRBD1 as a possible D gene (5 bases). This CDR3 is 14 amino acids long. Germline-derived CDR1 and CDR2 are LNHDA and SQIVND (reference sequence). Between the trimmed V and J ends, which lost 3 bases and 4 bases, there was a span of 10 bases. CDR3: CASSMGQKGNTIYF. CDR3 sequence (DNA): TGTGCCAGTAGTATGGGGCAGAAAGGAAACACCATATATTTT.

The V call is TRBV27, the J call TRBJ1-4, with a possible D match to TRBD1 (6 bases). CDR1 and CDR2 (germline): MNHEY, SMNVEV (reference sequence). This CDR3 comprises 15 residues. V was clipped by 2 bases and J by 7 bases, with 14 bases between them. The CDR3 region has the DNA TGTGCCAGCAGTTTAAGGGGCAGGGGAACTGAAAAACTGTTTTTT. This sequence encodes CASSLRGRGTEKLFF.

The CDR3 sequence: CASSQEGQENEKLFF. DNA for the CDR3: TGTGCCAGCAGCCAAGAGGGACAGGAAAATGAAAAACTGTTTTTT. J is TRBJ1-4 and V is TRBV3-1 (or the pseudogene TRBV3-2); 8 nucleotides align to TRBD1. Germline CDR1 and CDR2: LGHDT and YNNKEL (reference sequence). The CDR3 consists of 15 residues. With 0 bases clipped from V and 5 bases from J, the junction kept 2 bases outside the gene matches.